Shown below are 32 T cell receptor beta chains from a single sample sequenced in a study of neoadjuvant anti-PD-1 for oral cavity cancer. Profiled with immunoSEQ multiplex PCR; TCRdb holds only in-frame clones, not every one. The table shows more than 7,000 clones, with over 45% occurring only once. The sample was tumor tissue, taken before nivolumab (anti-PD-1) treatment. These TCRs come from a person aged 40-85 years with oral cavity squamous cell carcinoma.

This clone was seen only a few times. The J gene is TRBJ2-7, the V gene TRBV9; D possibly uses TRBD1 or TRBD2 (5 bases each). This CDR3 is 13 amino acids long. The germline V gene encodes CDR1 SGDLS and CDR2 YYNGEE. V was cut by 3 bases and J by 0 bases, with 7 bases left in between. CDR3 sequence: CASSGDGSYEQYF. The CDR3 DNA reads TGTGCCAGCAGCGGGGACGGCTCCTACGAGCAGTACTTC.

The V and J genes are TRBV15 and TRBJ1-1, with a possible D match to TRBD1 (5 bases). V was pared by 3 bases and J by 3 bases, with 5 bases between. This CDR3 contains 12 residues. Germline V gene sequence: CDR1 LNHNV, CDR2 YYDKDF (reference sequence). The CDR3 loop reads CATSSRDTEAFF. The CDR3 bases are TGTGCCACCAGCAGCAGGGACACTGAAGCTTTCTTT.

The chain links TRBV5-1 to TRBJ2-2; D tentatively fits TRBD1 or TRBD2 (7 bases each). The germline gives CDR1 SGHRS, CDR2 YFSETQ. The V and J ends lost 4 bases and 4 bases respectively, with 17 bases between them. The CDR3 runs to 16 residues. The chain's CDR3 is CASSLRQGGITGELFF. In DNA form, the CDR3 reads TGCGCCAGCAGCCTCCGACAGGGAGGGATCACCGGGGAGCTGTTTTTT.

By share of the sample, this clone is medium-sized. This chain connects TRBV6-1 to TRBJ2-3; 10 bases match TRBD2. V lost 6 bases and J lost 0; bases outside the gene matches: 0. This CDR3 contains 14 residues. Germline lookup yields CDR1 MNHNS and CDR2 SASEGT. The CDR3 DNA is TGTGCCAGCAGGACTAGCGGGAGCACAGATACGCAGTATTTT. It specifies CASRTSGSTDTQYF.

This clone showed up just a few times. The identical CDR3 is also encoded by other nucleotide sequences in the sample. The J gene is TRBJ1-4, the V gene TRBV10-3, with D maybe TRBD1 (5 bases). Looked up from germline, CDR1 is ENHRY and CDR2 is SYGVKD. The CDR3 spans 13 residues. Trimming took 2 bases from V and 14 from J, leaving 15 bases between them. CDR3 sequence reads: CAISEVGGPILFF. CDR3 bases: TGTGCCATCAGTGAGGTGGGGGGACCTATCCTGTTTTTT.

The CDR3 spells CASSPGLAGGETQYF. The CDR3 DNA follows: TGTGCCAGCAGCCCGGGACTAGCGGGAGGGGAGACCCAGTACTTC. This chain uses TRBV5-6 with TRBJ2-5, with 16 positions matching TRBD2. Germline CDR1 and CDR2: SGHDT and YYEEEE. The J segment lost 5 bases and the V segment lost 4 bases, leaving 2 bases of the junction unmatched. CDR3 length equals 15 residues.

The chain is built from TRBV7-9 and TRBJ2-5; a weak D match, TRBD2 (5 bases). The length of the CDR3 is 11 residues. Germline V gene data show CDR1 as SEHNR and CDR2 as FQNEAQ (reference sequence). Trimming took off 1 base at V and 10 bases at J, with 7 bases between the two ends. In DNA, the CDR3 is TGTGCCAGCAGCTTAGGGGCGGGCCAGTACTTC. Protein: CASSLGAGQYF. Full variable domain (rest looked up from reference TRBV7-9 and TRBJ2-5): DTGVSQNPRHKITKRGQNVTFRCDPISEHNRLYWYRQTLGQGPEFLTYFQNEAQLEKSRLLSDRFSAERPKGSFSTLEIQRTEQGDSAMYLCASSLGAGQYFGPGTRLLVL.

This clone came up once. The chain joins TRBV7-9 to TRBJ2-7, with 13 bases matching TRBD2. CDR1 is SEHNR and CDR2 is FQNEAQ in the germline V gene (reference sequence). The CDR3 consists of 16 residues. V lost 5 bases and J lost 4; bases outside the gene matches: 8. The CDR3 nucleotides are TGTGCCAGCAGCACGGGACTAGCGGGATCCGCTTACGAGCAGTACTTC. It yields the protein CASSTGLAGSAYEQYF.

This clone was picked up a small number of times. The rearrangement uses TRBV16 and TRBJ1-2; no clear D gene. The V end was cut by 4 bases, the J end by 3 bases, with 9 bases between. Germline V CDR1 and CDR2: KGHSY, FQNENV. The CDR3 spans 13 residues. The CDR3 is CASSRAQDYGYTF. For the CDR3, the DNA is TGTGCCAGCAGCCGGGCTCAGGACTATGGCTACACCTTC. Complete variable domain (other parts from reference TRBV16 and TRBJ1-2): GEEVAQTPKHLVRGEGQKAKLYCAPIKGHSYVFWYQQVLKNEFKFLISFQNENVFDETGMPKERFSAKCLPNSPCSLEIQATKLEDSAVYFCASSRAQDYGYTFGSGTRLTVV.

The table lists this clone with a few counts. V and J are TRBV7-2 and TRBJ2-7; 10 nucleotides match TRBD1. The CDR3 has 14 residues. Germline V gives CDR1 SGHTA, CDR2 FQGNSA. V lost 5 bases to trimming and J lost 4 bases; unmatched junction nucleotides: 5. This chain's CDR3 is CASSRRQGAYEQYF. CDR3 nucleotides: TGTGCCAGCAGCCGCAGACAGGGGGCTTACGAGCAGTACTTC.

This chain joins TRBV5-1 and TRBJ2-4; 9 bases align to TRBD1. Per germline, CDR1 SGHRS and CDR2 YFSETQ. J was trimmed by 1 base and V by 4 bases; bases with no gene match: 9. The length of the CDR3 is 17 residues. The chain's CDR3 is CASSPGAGTGAKNIQYF. The DNA of the CDR3 is TGCGCCAGCAGCCCTGGCGCGGGGACAGGGGCCAAAAACATTCAGTACTTC.

The chain links TRBV30 to TRBJ2-2; TRBD2 matches at 10 bases. J lost 0 bases, V lost 1 base, and 20 bases had no gene match. The germline V gene encodes CDR1 GTSNPN and CDR2 SVGIG (reference sequence). The CDR3 is made up of 22 amino acids. CDR3 sequence: CAWSDPRWTSGTALANTGELFF. The CDR3 nucleotides are TGTGCCTGGAGTGACCCCCGATGGACTAGCGGAACCGCCCTCGCGAACACCGGGGAGCTGTTTTTT.

By frequency in the sample, this clone is medium-sized (0.01 to 0.1%). This rearrangement joins TRBV10-3 to TRBJ2-3; D is possibly TRBD1 (6 bases). The ends were cut back, 3 bases at V and 1 base at J, with 11 bases in the middle. This CDR3 spans 15 amino acids. Germline loops: CDR1 ENHRY, CDR2 SYGVKD. The CDR3 nucleotides are TGTGCCATCAGTGATACAGGGTCCCGCACAGATACGCAGTATTTT. The encoded protein is CAISDTGSRTDTQYF.

This clone was detected only a few times. This chain connects TRBV6-6 to TRBJ1-5, with a tentative D call TRBD1 (5 bases). V was cut by 6 bases and J by 2 bases, with 14 bases left in between. Germline V gives CDR1 MNHNY, CDR2 SVGAGI (reference sequence). The CDR3 loop spans 15 amino acids. This CDR3 reads CASSLTGTGNQPQHF. The CDR3 nucleotides are TGTGCCAGCAGCCTAACCGGGACGGGCAATCAGCCCCAGCATTTT.

The chain has TRBV19 and TRBJ2-6; TRBD2 is a possible D gene (7 bases). Germline V CDR1 and CDR2: LNHDA, SQIVND (reference sequence). V lost 10 bases to trimming and J lost 1 base, with 23 bases between them. This CDR3 is built from 18 residues. The DNA for the CDR3 is TGTGCCACCCGGTTGGGGGGGGGCGACAGGTCTGGGGCCAACGTCCTGACTTTC. Translation: CATRLGGGDRSGANVLTF.

Only a few counts were recorded for this clone. The rearrangement joins TRBV7-3 to TRBJ2-6; the D is unclear. Germline-derived CDR1 and CDR2 are SGHTA and FQGTGA. The V gene lost 8 bases and the J gene lost 0 bases, with 5 bases spanning the gap. The CDR3 spans 13 residues. The CDR3 protein is CASGDSGANVLTF. DNA for the CDR3: TGTGCCAGCGGAGACTCTGGGGCCAACGTCCTGACTTTC.

The chain uses TRBV2 and TRBJ2-1; TRBD1 aligns across 11 bases. Germline-derived CDR1 and CDR2 are SNHLY and FYNNEI. The CDR3 has 14 amino acids. Trimming at V came to 3 bases and at J to 5 bases, leaving 0 bases not matched to a gene. As DNA, the CDR3 is TGTGCCAGCAGTGAGGGACAGGGGGACAATGAGCAGTTCTTC. Amino acids: CASSEGQGDNEQFF.

This sequence joins TRBV7-2 and TRBJ1-3; D gene ambiguous. The CDR3 spans 16 residues. The ends were cut back, 1 base at V and 4 bases at J, with 14 bases in the middle. Germline V gene lookup returns CDR1 SGHTA and CDR2 FQGNSA. CDR3 sequence (DNA): TGTGCCAGCAGCTTAGGATCCGCCCTGGTGGGAAACACCATATATTTT. It encodes CASSLGSALVGNTIYF. The full variable domain, its missing parts supplied by reference TRBV7-2 and TRBJ1-3, is GAGVSQSPSNKVTEKGKDVELRCDPISGHTALYWYRQSLGQGLEFLIYFQGNSAPDKSGLPSDRFSAERTGGSVSTLTIQRTQQEDSAVYLCASSLGSALVGNTIYFGEGSWLTVV.

The chain uses TRBV6-1 and TRBJ2-2; no reliable D call. V lost 8 bases, J lost 6 bases, and 13 bases lay in between. The CDR3 has 13 residues. Per the germline V gene, CDR1 is MNHNS and CDR2 is SASEGT. CDR3 coding DNA: TGTGCCAGCCATGAAGTCCGGGCCGGGGAGCTGTTTTTT. Amino acid sequence: CASHEVRAGELFF.

This clone was seen only a few times. This rearrangement joins TRBV6-5 to TRBJ1-5, with 10 bases lining up with TRBD1. Losses at the gene ends were 7 bases for V and 1 base for J; bases not matched to a gene: 4. CDR3 length: 15 amino acids. Germline loops: CDR1 MNHEY, CDR2 SVGAGI. DNA for the CDR3: TGTGCCAGCAAAAAGACAGGGGGCAGCAATCAGCCCCAGCATTTT. Translating it yields CASKKTGGSNQPQHF.

The chain joins TRBV30 to TRBJ2-5, with 8 bases identical to TRBD2. CDR3 length: 13 amino acids. The V segment lost 7 bases and the J segment 13 bases; nucleotides outside the gene matches: 17. The germline CDR1 and CDR2 sequences are GTSNPN and SVGIG (reference sequence). CDR3 sequence: CASASGTRGKGYF. DNA for the CDR3: TGTGCCTCCGCATCCGGGACTAGAGGAAAAGGGTACTTC.

This clone was detected only a few times. The chain recombines TRBV7-2 with TRBJ2-1; D assignment may be TRBD1 or TRBD2 (6 bases each). The CDR3 consists of 14 residues. V lost 2 bases and J 5 bases, leaving 10 bases between the germline ends. Germline V gene data show CDR1 as SGHTA and CDR2 as FQGNSA. The CDR3 DNA sequence: TGTGCCAGCAGCTTATGGGGGGCCAACAATGAGCAGTTCTTC. Translating it yields CASSLWGANNEQFF.

The chain has TRBV6-1 and TRBJ2-1; 13 bases are a match to TRBD2. V dropped 4 bases and J dropped 7; count of bases not matched to a gene: 7. The germline gives CDR1 MNHNS, CDR2 SASEGT. The CDR3 length is 16 residues. DNA of the CDR3: TGTGCCAGCAGTGCACAGGGGACTAGCGGGATAAATGAGCAGTTCTTC. Its protein is CASSAQGTSGINEQFF.

This clone was detected only a few times. CDR3 in amino acids: CASGEREVDTQYF. CDR3 nucleotides: TGTGCCAGCGGGGAGCGGGAGGTAGATACGCAGTATTTT. V is TRBV9 and J is TRBJ2-3; TRBD2 matches 9 bases. The CDR3 is made up of 13 amino acids. Germline lookup yields CDR1 SGDLS and CDR2 YYNGEE. J gave up 5 bases and V 7 bases, and 5 bases lay outside the gene matches. The full variable domain, in which reference TRBV9 and TRBJ2-3 provide the parts outside the CDR3, is DSGVTQTPKHLITATGQRVTLRCSPRSGDLSVYWYQQSLDQGLQFLIQYYNGEERAKGNILERFSAQQFPDLHSELNLSSLELGDSALYFCASGEREVDTQYFGPGTRLTVL.

The rearrangement uses TRBV27 and TRBJ2-7, with D possibly TRBD1 on 7 matching bases. The CDR3 contains 14 residues. Germline CDR1 is MNHEY and CDR2 is SMNVEV (reference sequence). The ends were cut back, 5 bases at V and 0 bases at J, with 11 bases in the middle. DNA for the CDR3: TGTGCCAGCAGTCCAGGGGGGATCTCCTACGAGCAGTACTTC. Protein product: CASSPGGISYEQYF.

CDR3 bases: TGCGCCAGCAGCTTGGCAGGGGGACAGGGAGTGTACGAGCAGTACTTC. Translating it yields CASSLAGGQGVYEQYF. The chain joins TRBV5-1 to TRBJ2-7; 9 bases agree with TRBD1. There are 16 residues in the CDR3. CDR1 is SGHRS and CDR2 is YFSETQ in the germline V gene. With V trimmed by 0 bases and J by 4 bases, 8 bases remained unmatched.

This clone was detected a few times. V and J are TRBV2 and TRBJ1-4; D unresolved. The ends were cut back, 5 bases at V and 7 bases at J, with 17 bases in the middle. This CDR3 is 15 amino acids long. From germline, CDR1 is SNHLY and CDR2 FYNNEI. CDR3 nucleotides: TGTGCCAGCAGTCGGGATCCGCGGGAGGGTGAAAAACTGTTTTTT. It yields the protein CASSRDPREGEKLFF.

This chain links TRBV7-9 with TRBJ2-7, with 9 bases matching TRBD1. This CDR3 contains 15 residues. V trimming: 5 bases; J trimming: 6 bases; junction bases outside the gene matches: 11. Germline lookup yields CDR1 SEHNR and CDR2 FQNEAQ (reference sequence). CDR3 bases: TGTGCCAGCAGCATCCAAGGGACAGGGAGAGGCGAGCAGTACTTC. Protein: CASSIQGTGRGEQYF.

The chain couples TRBV19 to TRBJ1-1; the D gene is possibly TRBD1 (6 bases). The germline V gene encodes CDR1 LNHDA and CDR2 SQIVND (reference sequence). The CDR3 contains 12 residues. V dropped 10 bases and J dropped 4 bases, with 13 bases sitting between them. In DNA form, the CDR3 reads TGTGCCACTAAGGGGGGATTCACTGAAGCTTTCTTT. As protein: CATKGGFTEAFF.

By share, this clone ranks as medium-sized. The V gene is TRBV29-1, the J gene TRBJ2-1; 8 bases match TRBD2. The CDR3 sequence is 16 residues long. CDR1 and CDR2 (germline): SQVTM, ANQGSEA. With V trimmed by 0 bases and J by 4 bases, 8 bases remained unmatched. This CDR3 reads CSVEDPERESYNEQFF. Written as DNA, the CDR3 is TGCAGCGTTGAAGATCCGGAGCGGGAGTCGTACAATGAGCAGTTCTTC.

The chain couples TRBV7-6 to TRBJ2-1; D possibly uses TRBD1 or TRBD2 (6 bases each). Germline V gene lookup returns CDR1 SGHVS and CDR2 FNYEAQ. V was clipped by 8 bases and J by 0 bases, with 14 bases between them. The CDR3 runs 15 residues. CDR3 DNA sequence: TGTGCCAGCCGGGGGCAGGGGAGCTCCTACAATGAGCAGTTCTTC. Translated: CASRGQGSSYNEQFF.

V is TRBV7-6 and J is TRBJ2-3; D possibly uses TRBD1 or TRBD2 (6 bases each). The CDR3 totals 15 residues. Trimming shortened V by 5 bases and J by 5 bases, and 17 bases separated the two germline ends. CDR1 is SGHVS, CDR2 FNYEAQ, per germline. This CDR3 reads CASSLGGGAGDTQYF. The CDR3 coding sequence is TGTGCCAGCAGCCTCGGGGGCGGAGCCGGAGATACGCAGTATTTT.